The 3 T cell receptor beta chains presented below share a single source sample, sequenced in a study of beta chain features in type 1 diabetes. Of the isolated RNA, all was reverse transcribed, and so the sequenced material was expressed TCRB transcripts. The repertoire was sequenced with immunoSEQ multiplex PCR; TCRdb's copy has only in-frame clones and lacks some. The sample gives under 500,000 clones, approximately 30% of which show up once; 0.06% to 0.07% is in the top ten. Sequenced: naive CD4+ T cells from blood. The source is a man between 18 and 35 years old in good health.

The CDR3 protein is CSVRRERGGEQYF. In DNA, the CDR3 is TGCAGCGTTCGGCGGGAGCGGGGCGGCGAGCAGTACTTC. The chain recombines TRBV29-1 with TRBJ2-7; 7 nucleotides line up with TRBD2. Per germline, CDR1 SQVTM and CDR2 ANQGSEA. The CDR3 runs 13 residues. V dropped 5 bases and J dropped 6; count of bases not matched to a gene: 10.

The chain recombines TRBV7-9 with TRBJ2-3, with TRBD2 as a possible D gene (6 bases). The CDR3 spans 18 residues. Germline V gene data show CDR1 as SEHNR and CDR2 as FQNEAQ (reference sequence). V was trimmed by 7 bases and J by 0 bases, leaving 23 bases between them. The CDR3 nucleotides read TGTGCCAGCACCCTGGGTACTCGGGGGAAACTTAGCACAGATACGCAGTATTTT. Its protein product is CASTLGTRGKLSTDTQYF.

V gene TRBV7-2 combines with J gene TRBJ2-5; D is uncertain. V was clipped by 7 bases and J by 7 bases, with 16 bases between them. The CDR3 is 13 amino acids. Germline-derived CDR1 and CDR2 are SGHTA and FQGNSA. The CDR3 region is CASTRPGLGTQYF. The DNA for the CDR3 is TGTGCCAGCACCCGGCCTGGCCTTGGGACCCAGTACTTC. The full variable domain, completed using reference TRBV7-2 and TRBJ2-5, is GAGVSQSPSNKVTEKGKDVELRCDPISGHTALYWYRQSLGQGLEFLIYFQGNSAPDKSGLPSDRFSAERTGGSVSTLTIQRTQQEDSAVYLCASTRPGLGTQYFGPGTRLLVL.